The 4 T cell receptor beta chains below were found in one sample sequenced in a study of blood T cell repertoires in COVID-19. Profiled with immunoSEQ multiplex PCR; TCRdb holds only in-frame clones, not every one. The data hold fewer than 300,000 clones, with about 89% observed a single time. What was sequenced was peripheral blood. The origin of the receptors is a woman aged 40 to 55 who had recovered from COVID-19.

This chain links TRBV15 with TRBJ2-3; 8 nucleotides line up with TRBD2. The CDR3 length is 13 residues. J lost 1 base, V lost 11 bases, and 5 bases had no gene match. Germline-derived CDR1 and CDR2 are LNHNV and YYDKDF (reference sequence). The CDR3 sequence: CAAQAGGTDTQYF. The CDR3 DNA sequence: TGTGCCGCCCAAGCGGGGGGCACAGATACGCAGTATTTT.

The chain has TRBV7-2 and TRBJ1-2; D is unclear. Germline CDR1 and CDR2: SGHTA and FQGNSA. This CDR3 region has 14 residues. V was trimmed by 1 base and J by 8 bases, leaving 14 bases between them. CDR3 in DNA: TGTGCCAGCAGCTTAGTAGCGACTTCTGGAGGCTACACCTTC. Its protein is CASSLVATSGGYTF. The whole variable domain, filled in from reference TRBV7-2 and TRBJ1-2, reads GAGVSQSPSNKVTEKGKDVELRCDPISGHTALYWYRQSLGQGLEFLIYFQGNSAPDKSGLPSDRFSAERTGGSVSTLTIQRTQQEDSAVYLCASSLVATSGGYTFGSGTRLTVV.

This CDR3 is CASSPGAGRDSTDTQYF. CDR3 nucleotides: TGTGCCAGCAGCCCTGGGGCAGGCCGAGATAGCACAGATACGCAGTATTTT. The chain links TRBV6-2 or TRBV6-3 to TRBJ2-3; possibly TRBD1 for D (5 bases). This CDR3 has 17 amino acids. Germline loops: CDR1 MNHEY, CDR2 SVGEGT. V lost 6 bases and J lost 0, with 19 bases in between.

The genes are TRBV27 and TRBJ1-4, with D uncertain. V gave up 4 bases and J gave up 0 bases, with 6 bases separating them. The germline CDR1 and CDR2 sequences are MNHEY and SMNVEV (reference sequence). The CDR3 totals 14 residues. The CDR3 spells CASSSVATNEKLFF. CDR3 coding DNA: TGTGCCAGCAGTTCAGTGGCAACTAATGAAAAACTGTTTTTT.